Listed below are T cell receptor beta chains from one sample, sequenced in a study of blood T cell repertoires in COVID-19. The method was immunoSEQ multiplex PCR; TCRdb's version includes in-frame clones alone and lacks a portion of them. The sample includes fewer than 400,000 clones, approximately 87% of them seen just once. Sequenced material: PBMCs or T cells enriched from blood (not recorded which). The receptors derive from a woman aged 45 to 65 who had recovered from COVID-19. CDR3s include the opening cysteine and the closing phenylalanine or tryptophan. Each record gives: V gene, clone size, J gene, D gene, CDR3 DNA, CDR3 protein. A D gene is named only where the DNA matches it firmly. The size field is filled for only some rows; it gives once, few, many or a size class.

>TRBV7-2|-|TRBJ2-7|TRBD2
TGTGCCAGCAGCACAACTAGCGGGGGGGCCTACGAGCAGTACTTC
CASSTTSGGAYEQYF
>TRBV11-2|-|TRBJ2-1|-
TGTGCCAGCAGCAACCCACGGAGGGAACAGTTCTTC
CASSNPRREQFF
>TRBV19|-|TRBJ1-1|-
TGTGCCAGCACCGTCGGGGTTACTTTGGCGGGCTCCACTGAAGCTTTCTTT
CASTVGVTLAGSTEAFF
>TRBV19|-|TRBJ1-1|-
TGTGCCAGTACCAAGGGCTTGGGGAGGGATATGAACACTGAAGCTTTCTTT
CASTKGLGRDMNTEAFF
>TRBV6-5|-|TRBJ1-2|-
TGTGCCAGCAGCCTCTACGGGGGGGCGAGGGATGGCTACACCTTC
CASSLYGGARDGYTF
>TRBV18|-|TRBJ1-1|-
TGTGCCAGCTCACTGCGTGGAGACCTGAACACTGAAGCTTTCTTT
CASSLRGDLNTEAFF
>TRBV5-6|-|TRBJ2-5|-
TGTGCCAGCAGCTTACCCCTGGACTATGAAGAGACCCAGTACTTC
CASSLPLDYEETQYF
>TRBV5-1|-|TRBJ2-2|TRBD2
TGCGCCAGCAGCCCACTAGCGGGGGGGTACACCGGGGAGCTGTTTTTT
CASSPLAGGYTGELFF
>TRBV2|-|TRBJ1-3|-
TGTGCCAGCGGGGAACCTCGTCGGGGGAACACCATATATTTT
CASGEPRRGNTIYF
>TRBV27|-|TRBJ1-1|TRBD1
TGTGCCAGCAGTTTCGGGACAGGGAGAGTGGGCACTGAAGCTTTCTTT
CASSFGTGRVGTEAFF
>TRBV19|-|TRBJ1-2|-
TGTGCCAGTAGTATCCGCTCTCAGGGGAACGGCTACACCTTC
CASSIRSQGNGYTF
>TRBV7-9|-|TRBJ2-7|TRBD1
TGTGCCAGCAGCCCCCTAACAGGGGGAAGAAGCGAGCAGTACTTC
CASSPLTGGRSEQYF
>TRBV10-3|-|TRBJ2-1|-
TGTGCCATCGGGAGAACGATTGGTGACAATGAGCAGTTCTTC
CAIGRTIGDNEQFF
>TRBV27|once|TRBJ2-2|TRBD1
TGTGCCAGCACCAACCTGGGACAGGGTTCCGGGGAGCTGTTTTTT
CASTNLGQGSGELFF
>TRBV5-6|-|TRBJ1-4|TRBD1
TGTGCCAGCAGCACGGGACAGATTACTTTAACCTCGGGAGAAAAACTGTTTTTT
CASSTGQITLTSGEKLFF
>TRBV28|-|TRBJ1-2|-
TGTGCCAGCAGTTTGAACTCCAGACAGTGGGGCTACACCTTC
CASSLNSRQWGYTF
>TRBV9|-|TRBJ1-1|TRBD1
TGTGCCAGCAGCGGCGACAGGGAACTCCTGAACACTGAAGCTTTCTTT
CASSGDRELLNTEAFF
>TRBV29-1|-|TRBJ1-1|-
TGCAGCGTTGACGGCGGCACTGAAGCTTTCTTT
CSVDGGTEAFF
>TRBV5-8|-|TRBJ2-7|-
TGTGCCAGCAGCTTGGGGCACCTCTCCTACGAGCAGTACTTC
CASSLGHLSYEQYF
>TRBV19|-|TRBJ1-4|-
TGTGCCAGTAGTATATCCCACAGGAGAGGGAGGGAAAAACTGTTTTTT
CASSISHRRGREKLFF
>TRBV5-1|once|TRBJ1-2|-
TGCGCCAGCAGCTCGACAGTAACTAACTATGGCTACACCTTC
CASSSTVTNYGYTF
>TRBV7-9|-|TRBJ1-1|TRBD1
TGTGCCAGCAGCTCAATCGACAGGGGGTACAAGAACACTGAAGCTTTCTTT
CASSSIDRGYKNTEAFF
>TRBV19|-|TRBJ1-5|-
TGTGCCAGTAGTACGTATACGAGTAGCAATCAGCCCCAGCATTTT
CASSTYTSSNQPQHF
>TRBV19|-|TRBJ1-2|-
TGTGCCACTCATCGGGGGTTCAGTGGCTACACCTTC
CATHRGFSGYTF
>TRBV4-1|-|TRBJ1-6|-
TGCGCCAGCAGCCAAGATAGGAGGAATTCACCCCTCCACTTT
CASSQDRRNSPLHF
>TRBV6-5|-|TRBJ2-2|-
TGTGCCAGCAGTTACACGCAGGGTGGCACCGGGGAGCTGTTTTTT
CASSYTQGGTGELFF
>TRBV30|-|TRBJ1-5|-
TGTGCCTGGAGTGTCGGGGGGGATCAGCCCCAGCATTTT
CAWSVGGDQPQHF
>TRBV7-9|-|TRBJ1-2|-
TGTGCCAGCAGCAGAGGAATTAACCGTGATGGCTACACCTTC
CASSRGINRDGYTF
>TRBV9|-|TRBJ1-1|-
TGTGCCAGCAGCGTAGAGGGGAGGGGACACAGGAACACTGAAGCTTTCTTT
CASSVEGRGHRNTEAFF
>TRBV9|-|TRBJ2-5|-
TGTGCCAGCTCAGGGACAACTCAAGAGACCCAGTACTTC
CASSGTTQETQYF
>TRBV6-1|few|TRBJ1-1|-
TGTGCCAGCAGTGAATCGGGGGAAAACACTGAAGCTTTCTTT
CASSESGENTEAFF
>TRBV10-3|-|TRBJ2-5|TRBD1
TGTGCCATCAGGGTAACGGGACAGCAAGAGACCCAGTACTTC
CAIRVTGQQETQYF
>TRBV2|-|TRBJ2-7|-
TGTGCCAGCAGTGACCTTTGGGCAGGGGCAAGGGAGCAGTACTTC
CASSDLWAGAREQYF
>TRBV6-5|-|TRBJ1-4|-
TGTGCCAGCAGGCAGGGGCTGGGAAAACTGTTTTTT
CASRQGLGKLFF
>TRBV27|-|TRBJ2-1|TRBD2
TGTGCCAGCACCCTGGGAGGGCGGAATGAGCAGTTCTTC
CASTLGGRNEQFF
>TRBV6-2/TRBV6-3|-|TRBJ2-5|-
TGTGCCAGCAGTTACTCTTTCGGAGGGGAAGAGACCCAGTACTTC
CASSYSFGGEETQYF
>TRBV4-1|once|TRBJ2-1|-
TGCGCCAGCAGCCAAGGGGAAGGGGCAGGTTCGAATGAGCAGTTCTTC
CASSQGEGAGSNEQFF
>TRBV12-5|-|TRBJ1-2|-
TGTGCTAGTGGCCGGTGGGACAACGGCTACACCTTC
CASGRWDNGYTF
>TRBV5-8|-|TRBJ1-2|TRBD1
TGTGCCAGCAGCTTATATACAGGGGGAGGTGGAGGCTACACCTTC
CASSLYTGGGGGYTF
>TRBV3-1/TRBV3-2|-|TRBJ1-2|-
TGTGCCAGCAGCCAACAGGCGGGGAGCAAACGCTACACCTTC
CASSQQAGSKRYTF
>TRBV4-1|-|TRBJ2-6|-
TGCGCCAGCAGCCAAAAAAGGGGTACAGGGACCGGGGCCAACGTCCTGACTTTC
CASSQKRGTGTGANVLTF
>TRBV14|once|TRBJ1-2|TRBD1
TGTGCCAGCAGAGGGACAGGGTCGGCTGGCTACACCTTC
CASRGTGSAGYTF
>TRBV7-9|-|TRBJ1-1|TRBD1
TGTGCCAGCAGTCTGGACGACAGGGCTACTGAAGCTTTCTTT
CASSLDDRATEAFF
>TRBV18|-|TRBJ2-6|-
TGTGCCAGCACTCAAGGGGTAATGAACACTGGGGCCAACGTCCTGACTTTC
CASTQGVMNTGANVLTF
>TRBV9|-|TRBJ1-5|-
TGTGCCAGCAGCCTCCGGGGAGGTCAGCCCCAGCATTTT
CASSLRGGQPQHF
>TRBV4-2|-|TRBJ1-1|-
TGTGCCAGCAGCCAAGCCCGGGAGAGTCGCCCTGAAGCTTTCTTT
CASSQARESRPEAFF
>TRBV5-1|-|TRBJ1-5|-
TGCGCCAGCAGCTTGGCTATAGAGAATCAGCCCCAGCATTTT
CASSLAIENQPQHF
>TRBV6-2/TRBV6-3|-|TRBJ1-5|-
TGTGCCAGCAGTTATGCGGGTACGAGGCAGCCCCAGCATTTT
CASSYAGTRQPQHF
>TRBV7-6|once|TRBJ2-7|-
TGTGCCAGCAGCCCCGGGACACTCGCCGAGCAGTACTTC
CASSPGTLAEQYF
>TRBV12-3/TRBV12-4|-|TRBJ2-2|-
TGTGCCAGCAGTTTTGGACTCGCCGGGGAGCTGTTTTTT
CASSFGLAGELFF
>TRBV7-8|-|TRBJ2-3|-
TGTGCCAGCAGTCCCCAGTACACAGATACGCAGTATTTT
CASSPQYTDTQYF
>TRBV28|-|TRBJ2-7|-
TGTGCCAGCAGTCGGTCCCCCTACGAGCAGTACTTC
CASSRSPYEQYF
>TRBV19|-|TRBJ2-3|-
TGTGCCAGTAGTCCCAGACGGGCGCAAGGGGTGGATACGCAGTATTTT
CASSPRRAQGVDTQYF
>TRBV5-1|-|TRBJ1-4|TRBD1
TGCGCCAGCAGCAGGGGGCAGATTGACGAAAAACTGTTTTTT
CASSRGQIDEKLFF
>TRBV13|-|TRBJ1-2|-
TGTGCCAGCAGCTTATTTTGGTCCTCGAAAAATGAGGGCTACACCTTC
CASSLFWSSKNEGYTF